These 26 T cell receptor beta chains came from one sample sequenced in a study of cytomegalovirus exposure and HLA in healthy donors (dated by TCRdb to 2015 to 2018). The protocol used for the library was the immunoSEQ multiplex PCR assay. The multiplex PCR relied on a mix of 60 forward primers for TCR Vbeta segments and 13 reverse primers for TCR Jbeta segments. Entries here come from immuneACCESS through TCRdb and include only in-frame sequences with V and J called. Some clones fail to appear in such tables; in the studies checked, an unresolved V gene covers under half of the shortfall, and the cause of the remainder is unknown. This sample is represented by over 150,000 clones; 80% to 90% of them were singletons. The top ten constitute 4.8% of the sample. Specimen: PBMCs. Every receptor here comes from a girl aged 10 to 17 in good health and CMV-seropositive.

This sequence joins TRBV5-6 and TRBJ1-5; D unclear. V was pared by 1 base and J by 0 bases, with 8 bases between. The V gene's germline CDR1 is SGHDT and CDR2 YYEEEE. The CDR3 runs 15 residues. The CDR3 region is CASSLRGYSNQPQHF. The CDR3, as DNA: TGTGCCAGCAGCTTGCGAGGGTATAGCAATCAGCCCCAGCATTTT.

V usage is TRBV19 and J usage is TRBJ2-3, with TRBD1 matching 8 bases. V dropped 5 bases and J dropped 4; count of bases not matched to a gene: 5. Germline lookup yields CDR1 LNHDA and CDR2 SQIVND (reference sequence). CDR3 length: 14 residues. The DNA of the CDR3 is TGTGCCAGTAGTCTAAGACAGGGGCCAGATACGCAGTATTTT. Protein sequence: CASSLRQGPDTQYF.

This rearrangement joins TRBV19 to TRBJ1-2; D might be TRBD1 (5 bases). The germline CDR1 and CDR2 sequences are LNHDA and SQIVND (reference sequence). V was trimmed by 4 bases and J by 0 bases, leaving 21 bases between them. This CDR3 is built from 18 residues. The CDR3 DNA follows: TGTGCCAGTAGTACCGAAGGAGCCCTGGGACTAGCTAACTATGGCTACACCTTC. The encoded protein is CASSTEGALGLANYGYTF.

This chain uses TRBV4-1 with TRBJ2-5; 10 nucleotides align to TRBD2. Germline V gene sequence: CDR1 MGHRA, CDR2 YSYEKL. With V trimmed by 8 bases and J by 4 bases, 10 bases remained unmatched. The CDR3 spans 15 residues. CDR3 DNA: TGCGCCAGCGGTCAGGGGCTAGCGGGGGTAGAGACCCAGTACTTC. Translating gives CASGQGLAGVETQYF.

This clone was recorded a few times. The J gene is TRBJ1-5, the V gene TRBV9, with 9 bases lining up with TRBD1. The germline V gene has CDR1 SGDLS and CDR2 YYNGEE. The CDR3 is made up of 15 amino acids. With 2 bases clipped from V and 6 bases from J, the junction kept 6 bases outside the gene matches. The CDR3 loop is CASSVGQGVGQPQHF. The CDR3 DNA reads as TGTGCCAGCAGCGTGGGACAGGGAGTAGGTCAGCCCCAGCATTTT.

The chain combines TRBV5-8 with TRBJ1-1, with 8 nucleotides matching TRBD1. Germline-derived CDR1 and CDR2 are SGHTS and YDEGEE. The CDR3 totals 14 residues. J was trimmed by 6 bases and V by 6 bases; bases with no gene match: 10. The CDR3 DNA is TGTGCCAGCACGCTCGTCGACAGGGGCGCTGAAGCTTTCTTT. Translated, it gives CASTLVDRGAEAFF.

In nucleotides, the CDR3 is TGTGCCAGCAGCCAAGATCGAGGCGGGGGCCCTAGCACAGATACGCAGTATTTT. Its protein is CASSQDRGGGPSTDTQYF. The chain has TRBV4-2 and TRBJ2-3; D perhaps matches TRBD2 (7 bases). In germline, CDR1 is LGHNA, CDR2 YNFKEQ. This CDR3 has 18 residues. V gave up 0 bases and J gave up 0 bases, with 16 bases separating them.

This chain links TRBV7-2 with TRBJ1-1, with D possibly TRBD1 on 6 matching bases. V lost 4 bases and J lost 1, with 13 bases in between. Germline V CDR1 and CDR2: SGHTA, FQGNSA. The CDR3 has 15 amino acids. The CDR3 spells CASSSSRGRNTEAFF. As DNA, the CDR3 is TGTGCCAGCAGCTCGAGCAGGGGAAGGAACACTGAAGCTTTCTTT.

The chain employs TRBV5-1 and TRBJ2-7; perhaps TRBD2 as D (5 bases). CDR3 length: 15 amino acids. Trimming took 0 bases from V and 0 from J, leaving 10 bases between them. CDR1 and CDR2 from the germline V gene are SGHRS and YFSETQ. CDR3 loop: CASSLDEGFSYEQYF. CDR3 sequence (DNA): TGCGCCAGCAGCTTGGATGAGGGATTCTCCTACGAGCAGTACTTC.

This clone was detected once. This sequence joins TRBV10-2 and TRBJ2-1; 9 nucleotides match TRBD1. CDR1 WSHSY and CDR2 SAAADI come from the germline V gene. Trimming at V came to 6 bases and at J to 10 bases, leaving 4 bases not matched to a gene. The CDR3 runs 12 residues. The CDR3 sequence: CASSRDREEQFF. The CDR3 region has the DNA TGCGCCAGCAGCCGGGACAGGGAAGAGCAGTTCTTC.

This chain links TRBV9 with TRBJ1-1; D is undetermined. Germline V CDR1 and CDR2: SGDLS, YYNGEE. This CDR3 is built from 14 residues. The ends were cut back, 4 bases at V and 6 bases at J, with 16 bases in the middle. This CDR3 reads CASSPLVESSEAFF. As DNA, the CDR3 is TGTGCCAGCAGCCCCCTCGTAGAGAGTTCTGAAGCTTTCTTT.

The count of this clone is one. The rearrangement uses TRBV9 and TRBJ1-3; D remains unclear. The germline V and J ends were trimmed by 1 base and 0 bases, with 8 bases remaining between them. The germline gives CDR1 SGDLS, CDR2 YYNGEE. The CDR3 contains 15 residues. The CDR3 DNA reads as TGTGCCAGCAGCGTAAGCGTGAGCTCTGGAAACACCATATATTTT. As protein: CASSVSVSSGNTIYF.

The V and J genes are TRBV9 and TRBJ1-2; D is unclear. The ends were cut back, 4 bases at V and 2 bases at J, with 15 bases in the middle. Germline-derived CDR1 and CDR2 are SGDLS and YYNGEE. CDR3 length: 15 residues. The CDR3 DNA reads TGTGCCAGCAGCTCGCGCCGGGAATCAAACTATGGCTACACCTTC. Encoded protein: CASSSRRESNYGYTF.

This chain uses TRBV11-1 with TRBJ1-1, with D unresolved. The length of the CDR3 is 14 residues. Germline V gene data show CDR1 as SGHAT and CDR2 as FQDESV (reference sequence). The V end was cut by 1 base, the J end by 6 bases, with 12 bases between. The CDR3 nucleotides are TGTGCCAGCAGCTTAGTTTACTCTTTATCTGAAGCTTTCTTT. Translated, it gives CASSLVYSLSEAFF.

This chain links TRBV13 with TRBJ2-1; 9 bases match TRBD2. V was clipped by 5 bases and J by 6 bases; unmatched bases: 8. The CDR3 length is 15 residues. Germline CDR1 is PRHDT and CDR2 is FYEKMQ (reference sequence). The CDR3 bases are TGTGCCAGCAGCCAGACTAGCGGTATTTTCAATGAGCAGTTCTTC. This translates into CASSQTSGIFNEQFF.

This sequence joins TRBV6-5 and TRBJ1-3, with D unresolved. Germline V gene sequence: CDR1 MNHEY, CDR2 SVGAGI. Trimming shortened V by 0 bases and J by 0 bases, and 6 bases separated the two germline ends. The CDR3 runs 15 residues. This chain's CDR3 is CASSYSTLSGNTIYF. In DNA form, the CDR3 reads TGTGCCAGCAGTTACTCGACTCTCTCTGGAAACACCATATATTTT.

The rearrangement uses TRBV7-8 and TRBJ1-2, with 8 bases matching TRBD1. The CDR3 contains 15 residues. Germline assignment: CDR1 SGHVS and CDR2 FQNEAQ. Trimming took 5 bases from V and 1 from J; bases not matched to a gene: 6. CDR3 coding DNA: TGTGCCAGCAGCAACTTGGACAGGGTTAACTATGGCTACACCTTC. Its protein is CASSNLDRVNYGYTF.

The chain combines TRBV7-3 with TRBJ2-1; TRBD1 agrees at 9 bases. CDR3 length equals 16 residues. Germline V gives CDR1 SGHTA, CDR2 FQGTGA. After removal of 5 bases from V and 4 bases from J, the junction contained 9 bases not matched to a gene. CDR3 sequence reads: CASSTPGQGGYNEQFF. The CDR3 region has the DNA TGTGCCAGCAGCACTCCGGGACAGGGTGGTTACAATGAGCAGTTCTTC.

The V call is TRBV19, the J call TRBJ2-1, with 11 bases lining up with TRBD1. The CDR3 loop spans 16 amino acids. Germline CDR1 LNHDA, CDR2 SQIVND (reference sequence). The trim removed 6 bases at V and 8 bases at J, leaving 12 bases unmatched. This chain's CDR3 is CASSQSPRDRGYEQFF. The CDR3 DNA reads TGTGCCAGTAGCCAATCCCCCCGGGACAGGGGGTATGAGCAGTTCTTC. The full variable domain, in which reference TRBV19 and TRBJ2-1 provide the parts outside the CDR3, is DGGITQSPKYLFRKEGQNVTLSCEQNLNHDAMYWYRQDPGQGLRLIYYSQIVNDFQKGDIAEGYSVSREKKESFPLTVTSAQKNPTAFYLCASSQSPRDRGYEQFFGPGTRLTVL.

The chain carries TRBV6-5 and TRBJ1-2; 9 bases map to TRBD1. The length of the CDR3 is 15 residues. V gave up 2 bases and J gave up 4 bases; unmatched junction bases: 5. Germline CDR1 reads MNHEY; CDR2 reads SVGAGI. The CDR3 loop is CASSYAGQGAYGYTF. CDR3 in DNA: TGTGCCAGCAGTTACGCGGGACAGGGCGCCTATGGCTACACCTTC.

The J gene is TRBJ1-1, the V gene TRBV15, with a weak D call TRBD1 (6 bases). Trimming removed 0 bases from V and 5 bases from J, with 13 bases in between. Germline CDR1 is LNHNV and CDR2 is YYDKDF (reference sequence). This CDR3 contains 15 residues. The CDR3: CATSRDQGRGTEAFF. CDR3 bases: TGTGCCACCAGCAGAGATCAGGGGAGGGGAACTGAAGCTTTCTTT.

The chain carries TRBV9 and TRBJ2-3, with a tentative D call TRBD2 (6 bases). Germline V gene lookup returns CDR1 SGDLS and CDR2 YYNGEE. The V and J ends lost 6 bases and 0 bases respectively, with 11 bases between them. The CDR3 covers 14 residues. The CDR3: CASTRGLSTDTQYF. CDR3 in DNA: TGTGCCAGCACCCGGGGACTCAGCACAGATACGCAGTATTTT.

This chain links TRBV19 with TRBJ1-1; D possibly corresponds to TRBD1 (6 bases). Germline-derived CDR1 and CDR2 are LNHDA and SQIVND (reference sequence). V lost 6 bases and J lost 5, with 16 bases in between. The CDR3 has 14 residues. CDR3 nucleotide sequence: TGTGCCAGTAGACAAGACAGGCTTTCAACTGAAGCTTTCTTT. It encodes CASRQDRLSTEAFF. Filled out from reference TRBV19 and TRBJ1-1, the complete variable domain reads DGGITQSPKYLFRKEGQNVTLSCEQNLNHDAMYWYRQDPGQGLRLIYYSQIVNDFQKGDIAEGYSVSREKKESFPLTVTSAQKNPTAFYLCASRQDRLSTEAFFGQGTRLTVV.

V usage is TRBV18 and J usage is TRBJ2-1; D is possibly TRBD1 (6 bases). V dropped 1 base and J dropped 15 bases, with 13 bases sitting between them. There are 12 residues in the CDR3. CDR1 and CDR2 (germline): KGHSH, LQKENI. CDR3 loop: CASSPRDNTGFF. The CDR3 nucleotides are TGTGCCAGCTCACCACGGGACAATACCGGGTTCTTC.

The chain joins TRBV5-8 to TRBJ2-5, with 9 nucleotides matching TRBD1. The DNA end is a closer match to TRBJ2-7, so the J assignment may be wrong. The germline V gene has CDR1 SGHTS and CDR2 YDEGEE. The CDR3 runs 16 residues. CDR3 DNA: TGTGCCAGCAGCTTAAAGACCGGGACAGGGTACCACGAGCAGTACTTC. Translating it yields CASSLKTGTGYHEQYF.

The chain combines TRBV6-4 with TRBJ2-1; TRBD1 might be the D (6 bases). V shed 5 bases and J shed 2 bases, with 13 bases lying between them. CDR1 is MRHNA and CDR2 is SNTAGT in the germline V gene. The CDR3 consists of 15 residues. Here the CDR3 DNA reads TGTGCCAGCAGTAGGGACACCAACCCCTACAATGAGCAGTTCTTC. Translation gives CASSRDTNPYNEQFF.